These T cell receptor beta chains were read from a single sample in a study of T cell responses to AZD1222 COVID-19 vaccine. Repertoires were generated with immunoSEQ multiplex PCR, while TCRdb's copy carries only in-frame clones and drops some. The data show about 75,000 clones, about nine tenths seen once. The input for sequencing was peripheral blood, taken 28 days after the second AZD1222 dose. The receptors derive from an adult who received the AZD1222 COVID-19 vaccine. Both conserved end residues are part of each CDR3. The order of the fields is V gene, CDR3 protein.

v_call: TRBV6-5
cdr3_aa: CASRFGQGRNSPLHF

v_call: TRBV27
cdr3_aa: CASSLRTGNTIYF

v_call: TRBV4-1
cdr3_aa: CASSQVTAYEQYF

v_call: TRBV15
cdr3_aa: CATSREQGRATNEKLFF

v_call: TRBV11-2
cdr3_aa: CASSLNREGFYFF

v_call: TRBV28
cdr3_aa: CASSFVRFKVRDKTYEQYF

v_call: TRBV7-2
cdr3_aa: CASSLGPDQPQHF

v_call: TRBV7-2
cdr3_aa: CASSSRGPGANVLTF

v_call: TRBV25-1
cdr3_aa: CASSEPGQYDNEQFF

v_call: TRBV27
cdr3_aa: CASSLTGGEETQYF

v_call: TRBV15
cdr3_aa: CATSRRTGVSYEQYF

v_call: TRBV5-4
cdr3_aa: CASSLLLAGGYEQFF

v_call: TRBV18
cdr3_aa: CASSPQGHEQYF

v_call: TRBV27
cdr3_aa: CASTLGAGSNSPLHF

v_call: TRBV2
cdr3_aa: CASTYSGGAGEQYF

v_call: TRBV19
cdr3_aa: CASSTGQAVEQYF

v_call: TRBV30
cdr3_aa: CAWSGHTEAFF

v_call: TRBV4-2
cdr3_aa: CASSQEGQGSNQPQHF

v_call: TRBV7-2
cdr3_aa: CASSFLGGASSYEQYF

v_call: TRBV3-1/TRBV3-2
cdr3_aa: CASSLVGFGASLETQYF

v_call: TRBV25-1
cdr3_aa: CASRSSGGSDTQYF

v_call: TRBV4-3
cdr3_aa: CASSRLAQSNTGELFF

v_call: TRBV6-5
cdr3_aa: CASSYGLRGAGNTIYF

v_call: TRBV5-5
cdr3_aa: CASSLGTGTGIEAFF

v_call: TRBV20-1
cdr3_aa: CSASSDLGGPGNQPQHF

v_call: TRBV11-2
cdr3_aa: CASSPRTGNYEQYF

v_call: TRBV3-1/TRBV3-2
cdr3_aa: CASAPGQQSDEQYF

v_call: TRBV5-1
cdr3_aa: CASSLITRDEAFF

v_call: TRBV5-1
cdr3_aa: CASSPTVGRNTIYF

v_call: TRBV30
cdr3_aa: CAWRGTGFSGNTIYF

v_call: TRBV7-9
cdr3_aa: CASSLGRMEQYF

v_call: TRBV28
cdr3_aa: CASSRTLAGRAKETQYF

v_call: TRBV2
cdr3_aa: CASSEASTGYGYTF

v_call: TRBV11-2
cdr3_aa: CASGGMNTEAFF

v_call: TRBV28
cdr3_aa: CASSYRTGRGGTQYF

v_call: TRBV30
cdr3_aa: CAWSTQGGGEKLFF

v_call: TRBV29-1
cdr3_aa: CSEGGGDYGYTF

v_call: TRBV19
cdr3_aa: CASSIDEGPWGYTF

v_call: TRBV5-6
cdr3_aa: CASSLAGHTYEQYF

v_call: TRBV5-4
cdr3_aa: CASSADRVSYEQYF

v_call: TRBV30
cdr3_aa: CAWKIRANTEAFF

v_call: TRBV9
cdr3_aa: CASSVKGSYGYTF

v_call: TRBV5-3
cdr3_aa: CARSLARTVEEALVPNYGYTF

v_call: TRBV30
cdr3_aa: CAWSDTDRRPNTEAFF

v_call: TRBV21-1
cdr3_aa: CASSWRARTRWEKLFF